The 20 T cell receptor beta chains below all came from one sample that was sequenced in a study of blood T cell repertoires in COVID-19. Data came from immunoSEQ multiplex PCR; TCRdb stores just in-frame clones and leaves some out. Of roughly 260,000 clones in the sample, roughly 84% are singletons; the top ten hold roughly 3.1%. Sequenced: peripheral blood. The receptors derive from a woman between 18 and 29 years old with acute or convalescent COVID-19.

This chain connects TRBV30 to TRBJ1-2; a possible D gene is TRBD1 (5 bases). Germline CDR1 and CDR2: GTSNPN and SVGIG (reference sequence). Trimming removed 8 bases from V and 6 bases from J, with 10 bases in between. This CDR3 is 10 amino acids long. The CDR3 region is CARQGNGYTF. CDR3 in DNA: TGTGCCCGCCAGGGAAATGGCTACACCTTC.

This clone was seen only once. The genes are TRBV2 and TRBJ2-3; D may be TRBD1 (6 bases). The V end was cut by 4 bases, the J end by 1 base, with 15 bases between. In germline, CDR1 is SNHLY, CDR2 FYNNEI. This CDR3 contains 16 residues. CDR3 DNA sequence: TGTGCCAGCAGTGGCCCACAGGGAAGGGGCACAGATACGCAGTATTTT. Translated, it gives CASSGPQGRGTDTQYF.

The gene calls are TRBV28 and TRBJ2-7, with TRBD1 matching 9 bases. J gave up 5 bases and V 7 bases, and 18 bases lay outside the gene matches. The germline gives CDR1 MDHEN, CDR2 SYDVKM. CDR3 length equals 17 residues. CDR3 DNA sequence: TGTGCCAGCACCCCCCCCCGGACAGGGGTCAGGCTGGACGAGCAGTACTTC. Its translation: CASTPPRTGVRLDEQYF.

The chain is built from TRBV7-2 and TRBJ1-2; possible D gene TRBD1, 6 bases. Germline lookup yields CDR1 SGHTA and CDR2 FQGNSA. The V end was cut by 5 bases, the J end by 3 bases, with 13 bases between. CDR3 length: 14 amino acids. The CDR3 DNA reads TGTGCCAGCAGCCCCTCGGGACATGACTATGGCTACACCTTC. It specifies CASSPSGHDYGYTF.

This clone was detected ten times or more. V is TRBV29-1 and J is TRBJ2-5; no clear D gene. Trimming stripped 0 bases from V and 7 bases from J, with 6 bases between. Germline V CDR1 and CDR2: SQVTM, ANQGSEA. This CDR3 region has 11 residues. The CDR3 DNA reads TGCAGCGTTGAAGACAACGGGACCCAGTACTTC. Encoded protein: CSVEDNGTQYF.

This clone was seen ten or more times. The chain links TRBV3-1 (or the pseudogene TRBV3-2) to TRBJ2-7; 13 nucleotides agree with TRBD2. The CDR3 length is 14 residues. The germline V gene has CDR1 LGHDT and CDR2 YNNKEL (reference sequence). The junction had 0 bases not matched to a gene; V was cut back by 4 bases and J by 3 bases. This CDR3 is CASSRLAGGYEQYF. The CDR3, as DNA: TGTGCCAGCAGCCGACTAGCGGGAGGCTACGAGCAGTACTTC.

The chain's CDR3 is CASSYNSGTGKTEAFF. The DNA of the CDR3 is TGTGCCAGCAGTTATAACTCCGGGACAGGGAAGACTGAAGCTTTCTTT. The V call is TRBV6-2 or TRBV6-3, the J call TRBJ1-1, with 9 bases aligning to TRBD1. Trimming took 3 bases from V and 5 from J; bases not matched to a gene: 10. CDR1 MNHEY and CDR2 SVGEGT come from the germline V gene. CDR3 length: 16 residues.

V gene TRBV7-9 combines with J gene TRBJ1-2; 9 bases are a match to TRBD1. The trim removed 5 bases at V and 5 bases at J, leaving 15 bases unmatched. In germline, CDR1 is SEHNR, CDR2 FQNEAQ (reference sequence). The CDR3 is made up of 17 amino acids. The CDR3 loop is CASSPNNPDRGRYGYTF. CDR3 coding DNA: TGTGCCAGCAGCCCTAATAACCCCGACAGGGGGAGATATGGCTACACCTTC.

The rearrangement joins TRBV7-9 to TRBJ2-2, with 10 bases lining up with TRBD2. The CDR3 contains 17 residues. V was pared by 1 base and J by 4 bases, with 6 bases of the junction left unmatched. Looked up from germline, CDR1 is SEHNR and CDR2 is FQNEAQ (reference sequence). CDR3 DNA: TGTGCCAGCAGCTTAGGAGGCCTAGCGGGAGTCACCGGGGAGCTGTTTTTT. Protein sequence: CASSLGGLAGVTGELFF.

The chain combines TRBV24-1 with TRBJ1-2; no clear D. CDR3 size: 12 residues. The germline CDR1 and CDR2 sequences are KGHDR and SFDVKD. Trimming stripped 2 bases from V and 8 bases from J, with 8 bases between. The CDR3 coding sequence is TGTGCCACCAGTGATTCCGTCGGGGGCTACACCTTC. Translation gives CATSDSVGGYTF.

The chain uses TRBV15 and TRBJ1-2, with D tentatively TRBD1 (5 bases). Germline CDR1 is LNHNV and CDR2 is YYDKDF (reference sequence). The CDR3 totals 17 residues. Trimming pared 1 base from V and 2 bases from J, leaving 17 bases between. CDR3 amino acids: CATSRVRQEGLNYGYTF. CDR3 bases: TGTGCCACCAGCAGAGTTAGGCAGGAGGGGCTAAACTATGGCTACACCTTC.

The chain uses TRBV3-1 (or the pseudogene TRBV3-2) and TRBJ1-1; 10 positions match TRBD1. The germline gives CDR1 LGHDT, CDR2 YNNKEL (reference sequence). Losses at the gene ends were 1 base for V and 8 bases for J; bases not matched to a gene: 4. The CDR3 is made up of 14 amino acids. CDR3: CASSQGQGAYEAFF. CDR3 DNA: TGTGCCAGCAGCCAAGGACAGGGGGCATACGAAGCTTTCTTT.

V usage is TRBV5-1 and J usage is TRBJ2-7; D possibly corresponds to TRBD2 (5 bases). V was clipped by 0 bases and J by 2 bases, with 21 bases between them. Germline CDR1 reads SGHRS; CDR2 reads YFSETQ. CDR3 length equals 18 residues. CDR3 sequence (DNA): TGCGCCAGCAGCTTGGTACCTTTTATAAGAGGGAACGCCTACGAGCAGTACTTC. Its translation: CASSLVPFIRGNAYEQYF.

This chain uses TRBV25-1 with TRBJ1-6; 7 nucleotides agree with TRBD1. V was pared by 6 bases and J by 8 bases, with 10 bases of the junction left unmatched. This CDR3 contains 15 residues. The germline V gene has CDR1 MGHDK and CDR2 SYGVNS. CDR3 sequence: CASSTIDRDDSPLHF. The CDR3 DNA reads TGTGCCAGCAGCACCATCGACAGGGACGATTCACCCCTCCACTTT.

This clone was seen only a few times. The V call is TRBV18, the J call TRBJ2-1; 9 bases match TRBD1. The V gene end was trimmed by 5 bases and the J gene end by 10 bases; junction bases not matched to a gene: 15. From germline, CDR1 is KGHSH and CDR2 LQKENI. The CDR3 loop spans 16 amino acids. The chain's CDR3 is CASSKRQGVVVFEQFF. The CDR3 region has the DNA TGTGCCAGCTCAAAGAGACAGGGGGTCGTCGTTTTCGAGCAGTTCTTC.

Here the CDR3 DNA reads TGTGCCAGCAGCAAGGGGCTCAATCAGCCCCAGCATTTT. It encodes CASSKGLNQPQHF. This rearrangement joins TRBV3-1 (or the pseudogene TRBV3-2) to TRBJ1-5, with D tentatively TRBD1 (5 bases). The CDR3 is 13 residues long. Germline assignment: CDR1 LGHDT and CDR2 YNNKEL (reference sequence). V lost 5 bases and J lost 3, with 8 bases in between.

The genes are TRBV5-5 and TRBJ1-1; no definite D call. This CDR3 spans 16 amino acids. Trimming removed 0 bases at V and 1 base at J, with 13 bases between. In germline, CDR1 is SGHKS, CDR2 YYEKEE (reference sequence). The CDR3 nucleotides read TGTGCCAGCAGCTTGGGCCCCCAGGCCCCGAACACTGAAGCTTTCTTT. Amino acid sequence: CASSLGPQAPNTEAFF.

This clone appeared a single time. The V gene is TRBV27, the J gene TRBJ2-6; unclear D gene. Germline CDR1 and CDR2: MNHEY and SMNVEV (reference sequence). This CDR3 is built from 19 residues. V shed 0 bases and J shed 3 bases, with 18 bases lying between them. CDR3: CASSLSPRPQFYGANVLTF. In DNA form, the CDR3 reads TGTGCCAGCAGTTTATCGCCCAGGCCCCAATTCTATGGGGCCAACGTCCTGACTTTC.

The chain uses TRBV27 and TRBJ2-5; no clear D. CDR3 size: 13 residues. V lost 1 base and J lost 2, with 5 bases in between. Germline CDR1 MNHEY, CDR2 SMNVEV (reference sequence). CDR3 coding DNA: TGTGCCAGCAGTTTATTTTCTCAAGAGACCCAGTACTTC. Amino acid sequence: CASSLFSQETQYF.

The chain is built from TRBV4-3 and TRBJ2-2; 11 bases fit TRBD1. Germline assignment: CDR1 LGHNA and CDR2 YSLEER. V gave up 4 bases and J gave up 5 bases; unmatched junction bases: 6. The CDR3 runs to 16 residues. The CDR3 DNA reads TGCGCCAGCAGCCCACGGACAGGGGGCACGACCGGGGAGCTGTTTTTT. This translates into CASSPRTGGTTGELFF.